This T cell receptor beta chain was identified in a study of blood T cell repertoires in COVID-19. Clones were read by immunoSEQ multiplex PCR, and TCRdb kept only the in-frame ones, dropping some. Found here are about 190,000 clones, roughly nine tenths of them singletons; the top ten hold approximately 7%. Germline V gene sequence: CDR1 SGHAT, CDR2 FQNNGV. The V segment lost 6 bases and the J segment 6 bases; nucleotides outside the gene matches: 13. This CDR3 comprises 16 residues. V gene TRBV11-2 combines with J gene TRBJ2-2; TRBD1 agrees at 7 bases. Specimen: peripheral blood. This TCR was recovered from a man between 40 and 49 years old with acute or convalescent COVID-19. CDR3 loop: CASRQRPGTVPGELFF. DNA for the CDR3: TGTGCCAGCAGACAAAGACCCGGGACAGTCCCCGGGGAGCTGTTTTTT. The full variable domain, its missing parts supplied by reference TRBV11-2 and TRBJ2-2, is EAGVAQSPRYKIIEKRQSVAFWCNPISGHATLYWYQQILGQGPKLLIQFQNNGVVDDSQLPKDRFSAERLKGVDSTLKIQPAKLEDSAVYLCASRQRPGTVPGELFFGEGSRLTVL.